This T cell receptor beta chain was sequenced during a study of response to subunit inactivated influenza vaccine. Study findings and constraints: After each seasonal influenza vaccination, few new T cells are recruited, the authors suggested.

The V end lost 6 bases, the J end lost 8 bases, and 10 bases lay between the germline ends. CDR3 length: 12 amino acids. Per the germline V gene, CDR1 is MNHEY and CDR2 is SVGAGI. TCRdb re-called the RT-PCR reads with MiXCR, one entry per CDR3 protein. The sample comprises around 790,000 distinct CDR3 sequences, 21% of which are singletons, and about 9.4% rests with the top ten. This clonotype was picked up a small number of times. Its antigen is unidentified. This TCR derives from a man aged 50 to 60 who received an inactivated influenza vaccine. The sequenced sample was PBMCs from blood, obtained approximately 5 days after vaccination. V is TRBV6-5 and J is TRBJ1-4; D gene uncertain. CDR3 in DNA: TGTGCCAGCAGCCGCGCGGGCGAAAAACTGTTTTTT. Translated, it gives CASSRAGEKLFF.